The next 19 T cell receptor beta chains were all read from a single sample in a study of T cells in Graves' hyperthyroidism and ophthalmopathy. RNA transcripts served as the template for amplifying TCR beta CDR3 regions. Initially, a first-round RT-PCR of the TCR CDR3 employed the HTBI primer set. Each CDR3 protein gets one entry after TCRdb re-called the multiplex PCR reads with MiXCR. The sample lists about half a million distinct CDR3 sequences, 20% occurring once. Input material: blood. The receptors stem from a man aged 35-49 years with Graves' ophthalmopathy.

This chain joins TRBV6-2 or TRBV6-3 and TRBJ2-3; 9 nucleotides line up with TRBD1. Trimming cost V 2 bases and J 2 bases; bases outside gene matches: 5. CDR1 and CDR2 (germline): MNHEY, SVGEGT. This CDR3 spans 16 amino acids. The CDR3 sequence: CASSYNRGPATDTQYF. CDR3 DNA sequence: TGTGCCAGCAGTTACAACAGGGGGCCGGCCACAGATACGCAGTATTTT.

This clonotype turned up a few times. In nucleotides, the CDR3 is TGTGCCTGGACCTACGGGGTCAATCAGCCCCAGCATTTT. Residues: CAWTYGVNQPQHF. The V call is TRBV30, the J call TRBJ1-5; no firm D call. CDR1 is GTSNPN and CDR2 is SVGIG in the germline V gene (reference sequence). The CDR3 totals 13 residues. Between the trimmed V and J ends, which lost 4 bases and 3 bases, there was a span of 10 bases.

This clonotype was seen repeatedly, ten times or more. The chain uses TRBV5-8 and TRBJ2-1, with 11 bases fitting TRBD2. The CDR3 contains 16 residues. V shed 4 bases, J shed 2 bases, and the junction held 5 bases outside the gene matches. CDR1 is SGHTS, CDR2 YDEGEE, per germline. The CDR3 reads CASSPVAGGAYNEQFF. Written as DNA, the CDR3 is TGTGCCAGCAGCCCGGTAGCGGGAGGGGCCTACAATGAGCAGTTCTTC.

This clonotype was detected a few times. The J gene is TRBJ2-5, the V gene TRBV6-5; TRBD2 aligns across 10 bases. The V gene's germline CDR1 is MNHEY and CDR2 SVGAGI. Unmatched junction bases numbered 9, after V lost 0 bases and J lost 2 bases. The CDR3 consists of 18 residues. The CDR3 DNA is TGTGCCAGCAGTTACTCGGTCCCTAGCGGGAGTTGGCAAGAGACCCAGTACTTC. It encodes CASSYSVPSGSWQETQYF.

This clonotype has only a few counts. V is TRBV9 and J is TRBJ2-5; 8 bases are a match to TRBD1. CDR1 is SGDLS and CDR2 is YYNGEE in the germline V gene. The CDR3 covers 17 residues. J lost 1 base, V lost 2 bases, and 10 bases had no gene match. As DNA, the CDR3 is TGTGCCAGCAGCGTCCAGGGGGCCGGAATATTCCAAGAGACCCAGTACTTC. Translation: CASSVQGAGIFQETQYF.

This clonotype was seen a handful of times. The V and J genes are TRBV20-1 and TRBJ2-2; no clear D gene. The CDR3 runs to 14 residues. Deletions cut 3 bases from V and 8 bases from J, with 16 bases between. In germline, CDR1 is DFQATT, CDR2 SNEGSKA (reference sequence). The CDR3 DNA sequence: TGCAGTGCTAGCGCAAGGGCCACGTCGGGGGAGCTGTTTTTT. Amino acid sequence: CSASARATSGELFF.

This clonotype appeared a few times. This sequence joins TRBV9 and TRBJ2-3; a weak D match, TRBD2 (6 bases). Germline V gene lookup returns CDR1 SGDLS and CDR2 YYNGEE. The CDR3 consists of 18 residues. Between the trimmed V and J ends, which lost 0 bases and 7 bases, there was a span of 24 bases. The CDR3 sequence: CASSVAGVSESPGNTQYF. As DNA, the CDR3 is TGTGCCAGCAGCGTAGCGGGGGTGAGCGAATCCCCTGGAAATACGCAGTATTTT.

In its sample, this clonotype was seen a few times. This chain links TRBV9 with TRBJ1-5; no reliable D call. Trimming cost V 0 bases and J 7 bases, with 14 bases left between them. Germline V gene data show CDR1 as SGDLS and CDR2 as YYNGEE. The CDR3 spans 15 residues. The CDR3 nucleotides are TGTGCCAGCAGCGTAGGCGAGGGCATTCGGCAGCCCCAGCATTTT. Residues: CASSVGEGIRQPQHF.

V and J are TRBV5-6 and TRBJ1-4; D gene unclear. The CDR3 has 17 residues. Germline CDR1 is SGHDT and CDR2 is YYEEEE. V lost 4 bases and J lost 4, with 20 bases in between. CDR3 amino acids: CASSPRWAYKDNEKLFF. CDR3 DNA sequence: TGTGCCAGCAGCCCACGTTGGGCATACAAAGATAATGAAAAACTGTTTTTT.

This clonotype was counted a few times. CDR3 sequence: CATSRVGQGRMGTQYF. CDR3 nucleotides: TGTGCCACCAGCAGAGTTGGACAGGGGCGGATGGGCACGCAGTATTTT. The chain links TRBV15 to TRBJ2-3; 9 bases align to TRBD1. The CDR3 runs to 16 residues. J was trimmed by 9 bases and V by 1 base; bases with no gene match: 11. Germline lookup yields CDR1 LNHNV and CDR2 YYDKDF (reference sequence).

This clonotype was picked up a small number of times. The rearrangement links TRBV2 to TRBJ1-2; 8 nucleotides agree with TRBD1. Trimming took 11 bases from V and 6 from J; bases not matched to a gene: 5. This CDR3 is built from 11 residues. CDR1 is SNHLY and CDR2 is FYNNEI in the germline V gene. The CDR3 loop is CASTGGDGYTF. In DNA form, the CDR3 reads TGTGCCTCCACAGGGGGGGATGGCTACACCTTC.

Only a few counts were recorded for this clonotype. This rearrangement joins TRBV12-3 or TRBV12-4 to TRBJ1-2; TRBD1 is a possible D gene (5 bases). Between the trimmed V and J ends, which lost 7 bases and 4 bases, there was a span of 13 bases. The CDR3 sequence is 13 residues long. The CDR3 DNA is TGTGCCAGCAACCAGGGTTTAGGCTATGGCTACACCTTC. Translated, it gives CASNQGLGYGYTF.

This clonotype turned up a few times. The rearrangement links TRBV29-1 to TRBJ2-3; tentative D call: TRBD2 (5 bases). The V gene's germline CDR1 is SQVTM and CDR2 ANQGSEA. CDR3 length equals 14 residues. V lost 7 bases and J lost 0, with 14 bases in between. This chain's CDR3 is CSGLPGTSTDTQYF. The DNA of the CDR3 is TGCAGCGGTTTGCCGGGAACAAGCACAGATACGCAGTATTTT.

Many counts were recorded for this clonotype. The rearrangement links TRBV30 to TRBJ2-2; D remains unclear. Germline values: CDR1 GTSNPN, CDR2 SVGIG (reference sequence). The V end was cut by 2 bases, the J end by 7 bases, with 5 bases between. This CDR3 has 11 residues. CDR3 sequence reads: CAWSFHGELFF. For the CDR3, the DNA is TGTGCCTGGAGTTTCCACGGGGAGCTGTTTTTT.

The rearrangement links TRBV28 to TRBJ2-1, with TRBD2 as a possible D gene (6 bases). Trimming pared 2 bases from V and 3 bases from J, leaving 11 bases between. Germline V gene data show CDR1 as MDHEN and CDR2 as SYDVKM. This CDR3 contains 15 residues. The CDR3 sequence is CASSLAGPNYNEQFF. The CDR3, as DNA: TGTGCCAGCAGTTTAGCGGGACCAAACTACAATGAGCAGTTCTTC.

The table lists this clonotype with many counts. CDR3 sequence: CASSSNRRGTEAFF. Written as DNA, the CDR3 is TGTGCCAGCAGCTCCAATCGGCGAGGCACTGAAGCTTTCTTT. V usage is TRBV7-8 and J usage is TRBJ1-1; D call uncertain. The CDR3 sequence is 14 residues long. Germline CDR1 and CDR2: SGHVS and FQNEAQ. V lost 4 bases, J lost 4 bases, and 13 bases lay in between.

Only a few counts were recorded for this clonotype. The chain recombines TRBV7-9 with TRBJ1-5; D call uncertain. The germline V gene encodes CDR1 SEHNR and CDR2 FQNEAQ (reference sequence). The CDR3 loop spans 14 amino acids. Trimming pared 0 bases from V and 3 bases from J, leaving 6 bases between. The DNA of the CDR3 is TGTGCCAGCAGCTTAGCAGGAGACAATCAGCCCCAGCATTTT. This gives the protein CASSLAGDNQPQHF.

This clonotype was counted at least ten times. J is TRBJ1-1 and V is TRBV2; D unclear. The CDR3 runs 13 residues. Trimming stripped 4 bases from V and 1 base from J, with 7 bases between. Germline CDR1 is SNHLY and CDR2 is FYNNEI. The DNA for the CDR3 is TGTGCCAGCAGTGTAAAGCAGAACACTGAAGCTTTCTTT. Its translation: CASSVKQNTEAFF.

This clonotype has at least ten counts. The V call is TRBV3-1, the J call TRBJ2-7; TRBD2 matches 9 bases. Germline V gives CDR1 LGHDT, CDR2 YNNKEL (reference sequence). Trimming at V came to 0 bases and at J to 7 bases, leaving 13 bases not matched to a gene. The CDR3 loop spans 17 amino acids. CDR3 in amino acids: CASSQDSLAGPQGEQYF. In nucleotides, the CDR3 is TGTGCCAGCAGCCAAGACAGCCTAGCGGGACCTCAGGGGGAGCAGTACTTC.